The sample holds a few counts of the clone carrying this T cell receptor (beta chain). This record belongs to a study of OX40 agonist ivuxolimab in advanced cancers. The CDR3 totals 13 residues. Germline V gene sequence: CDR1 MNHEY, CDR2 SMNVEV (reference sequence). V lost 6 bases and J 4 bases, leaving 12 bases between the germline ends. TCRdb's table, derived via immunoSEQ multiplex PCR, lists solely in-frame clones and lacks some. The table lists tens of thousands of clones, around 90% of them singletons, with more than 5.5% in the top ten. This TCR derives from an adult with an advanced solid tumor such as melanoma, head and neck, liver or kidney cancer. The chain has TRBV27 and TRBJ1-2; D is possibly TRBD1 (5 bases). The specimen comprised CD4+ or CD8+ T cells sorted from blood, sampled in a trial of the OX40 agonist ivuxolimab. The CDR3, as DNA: TGTGCCAGCAGCCTTGAAGGGGCCTATGGCTACACCTTC. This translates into CASSLEGAYGYTF.